This is a list of T cell receptor beta chains from one sample in a study of control samples from healthy donors and cancer patients. Assay used: immunoSEQ multiplex PCR; TCRdb lists only in-frame clones, some missing. The repertoire consists of approximately 70,000 clones, with over 75% occurring once and the leading ten covering roughly 28%. The sequencing input was blood. These receptors originate from a man over 45 in good health. CDR3s include the opening cysteine and the closing phenylalanine or tryptophan. Each record gives: V gene, J gene, D gene, clone size, CDR3 protein, CDR3 DNA. D genes are given only for firm matches. Size is omitted from some rows. Given values are once, few, many or a class for expanded clones.

TRBV28	TRBJ2-1	TRBD2	.	CASSGNSGGLYNEQFF	TGTGCCAGCAGTGGGAATAGCGGGGGGTTATACAATGAGCAGTTCTTC
TRBV9	TRBJ2-7	TRBD1	once	CASSTSPGDRGSYEQYF	TGTGCCAGCAGCACAAGCCCCGGGGACAGGGGCTCCTACGAGCAGTACTTC
TRBV18	TRBJ1-4	TRBD1	.	CASSLQGNWGEKLFF	TGTGCCAGCTCTCTACAGGGGAACTGGGGTGAAAAACTGTTTTTT
TRBV11-2	TRBJ2-7	.	.	CASSLGNRVGEQYF	TGTGCCAGCAGCTTAGGAAATAGGGTAGGCGAGCAGTACTTC
TRBV5-4	TRBJ1-1	.	.	CASSPGPTLMNTEAFF	TGTGCCAGCAGCCCGGGACCGACTTTGATGAACACTGAAGCTTTCTTT
TRBV7-8	TRBJ2-4	.	.	CASTSGRLAKNIQYF	TGTGCCAGCACCTCCGGTAGGCTAGCCAAAAACATTCAGTACTTC
TRBV24-1	TRBJ1-1	TRBD1	.	CATSLAGGGKAFF	TGTGCCACCAGTCTCGCAGGGGGCGGGAAAGCTTTCTTT
TRBV14	TRBJ2-3	.	.	CASSQDLGTEGTDTQYF	TGTGCCAGCAGCCAAGATTTGGGCACAGAGGGCACAGATACGCAGTATTTT
TRBV28	TRBJ1-5	TRBD1	.	CASRPLDRGNQPQHF	TGTGCCAGCAGACCTCTCGACAGGGGCAATCAGCCCCAGCATTTT
TRBV5-5	TRBJ1-2	.	.	CASSSSAGGYGYTF	TGTGCCAGCAGTAGTTCGGCCGGGGGCTATGGCTACACCTTC
TRBV13	TRBJ2-7	.	few	CASSLEGFKGEQYF	TGTGCCAGCAGCTTAGAAGGATTCAAAGGCGAGCAGTACTTC
TRBV3-1/TRBV3-2	TRBJ2-7	.	.	CASSLTVTEQYF	TGTGCCAGCAGCCTGACAGTTACCGAGCAGTACTTC
TRBV12-5	TRBJ2-6	.	.	CASGLEGWGTSGANVLTF	TGTGCTAGTGGTTTAGAAGGGTGGGGGACCTCTGGGGCCAACGTCCTGACTTTC
TRBV28	TRBJ2-1	TRBD2	.	CASTQSGGPYNEQFF	TGTGCCAGCACCCAGAGCGGGGGGCCCTACAATGAGCAGTTCTTC
TRBV30	TRBJ1-4	TRBD1	.	CAWIRDHGQGAGMDLEKLFF	TGTGCCTGGATTCGCGACCATGGACAGGGGGCGGGGATGGACTTAGAAAAACTGTTTTTT
TRBV5-8	TRBJ1-2	TRBD1	few	CASSSDRAAYGYTF	TGTGCCAGCAGCTCGGACAGGGCGGCCTATGGCTACACCTTC
TRBV27	TRBJ1-2	.	.	CASRPGRKTIYGYTF	TGTGCCAGCCGACCAGGGCGAAAAACAATCTATGGCTACACCTTC
TRBV6-5	TRBJ2-7	TRBD2	.	CASRRGDRSYEQYF	TGTGCCAGCAGGCGGGGGGACCGGTCCTACGAGCAGTACTTC
TRBV30	TRBJ1-6	.	.	CAWSEPRGSSYNSPLHF	TGTGCCTGGAGTGAGCCTAGGGGGAGCTCCTATAATTCACCCCTCCACTTT
TRBV7-7	TRBJ2-1	TRBD2	.	CASSQGLAGVTEQFF	TGTGCTAGCAGCCAAGGACTAGCGGGAGTGACTGAGCAGTTCTTC
TRBV12-5	TRBJ2-1	.	.	CASVTPASAHGEQFF	TGTGCTAGTGTCACCCCGGCTAGCGCCCATGGTGAGCAGTTCTTC
TRBV19	TRBJ2-7	TRBD1	.	CASGGRGQLYEQYF	TGTGCCAGTGGGGGTCGGGGACAGCTTTACGAGCAGTACTTC
TRBV6-5	TRBJ1-2	.	.	CASRYTLLYDYTF	TGTGCCAGCCGATACACCCTTCTCTATGACTACACCTTC
TRBV6-1	TRBJ2-7	.	few	CASSELYSYEQYF	TGTGCCAGCAGTGAACTTTACTCCTACGAGCAGTACTTC
TRBV5-6	TRBJ2-3	.	.	CASSLLLSLSTDTQYF	TGTGCCAGCAGCTTGCTATTGTCCCTCAGCACAGATACGCAGTATTTT
TRBV6-1	TRBJ1-5	TRBD1	.	CASSAVAGGLSNQPQHF	TGTGCCAGCAGTGCGGTCGCAGGGGGGCTTAGCAATCAGCCCCAGCATTTT
TRBV5-3	TRBJ2-2	.	.	CARRPETVLNTGELFF	TGTGCCAGAAGACCCGAGACAGTTCTTAACACCGGGGAGCTGTTTTTT
TRBV7-3	TRBJ2-7	TRBD1	.	CASSTGTGFYEQYF	TGTGCCAGCAGCACCGGGACAGGCTTCTACGAGCAGTACTTC
TRBV19	TRBJ1-1	.	.	CASSMGAGLGTEAFF	TGTGCCAGTAGTATGGGGGCAGGGCTGGGCACTGAAGCTTTCTTT
TRBV25-1	TRBJ2-2	.	.	CASSPTRAGELFF	TGTGCCAGCAGCCCCACTAGGGCCGGGGAGCTGTTTTTT
TRBV19	TRBJ2-1	TRBD2	few	CASGTSGRYNEQFF	TGTGCCAGCGGGACTAGCGGGCGATACAATGAGCAGTTCTTC
TRBV6-5	TRBJ1-1	.	.	CASSYKDRLNTEAFF	TGTGCCAGCAGTTACAAGGACAGATTGAACACTGAAGCTTTCTTT
TRBV7-9	TRBJ1-2	.	.	CASSLVVENYGYTF	TGTGCCAGCAGCTTAGTGGTTGAAAACTATGGCTACACCTTC
TRBV6-6	TRBJ1-2	.	.	CAASEGTDGGYTF	TGTGCCGCGTCGGAAGGAACCGATGGGGGCTACACCTTC
TRBV9	TRBJ2-5	TRBD1	.	CASSGTSGTGGSETQYF	TGTGCCAGCAGCGGAACCTCCGGGACAGGGGGCTCAGAGACCCAGTACTTC
TRBV10-3	TRBJ2-5	TRBD1	.	CATGPGGETQYF	TGTGCCACGGGCCCAGGGGGCGAGACCCAGTACTTC
TRBV19	TRBJ1-5	.	.	CASSPEGENQPQHF	TGTGCCAGTAGTCCAGAAGGGGAGAATCAGCCCCAGCATTTT
TRBV28	TRBJ1-1	.	once	CASSLRGLQYTEAFF	TGTGCCAGCAGTTTACGGGGTCTACAGTACACTGAAGCTTTCTTT
TRBV6-6	TRBJ1-5	.	.	CASVGPSSNQPQHF	TGTGCCAGCGTAGGTCCCTCTAGCAATCAGCCCCAGCATTTT
TRBV28	TRBJ1-3	TRBD1	once	CASSLSRTGISGNTIYF	TGTGCCAGCAGTTTATCAAGGACAGGGATTTCTGGAAACACCATATATTTT
TRBV5-1	TRBJ1-3	TRBD1	.	CASSTGQVRDTIYF	TGCGCCAGCAGCACGGGACAGGTTCGGGACACCATATATTTT
TRBV27	TRBJ1-6	TRBD1	.	CASSRGTGPSSYNSPLHF	TGTGCCAGCAGTAGAGGGACAGGGCCGAGCTCCTATAATTCACCCCTCCACTTT
TRBV19	TRBJ1-2	.	.	CASRKTALTGYTF	TGTGCCAGTAGGAAAACCGCATTGACTGGCTACACCTTC
TRBV7-3	TRBJ2-5	TRBD2	.	CASSPTGSGGETQYF	TGTGCCAGCAGCCCCACCGGGAGCGGGGGTGAGACCCAGTACTTC
TRBV10-3	TRBJ1-3	.	.	CAISSGFTIYF	TGTGCCATCAGTTCGGGATTCACCATATATTTT
TRBV19	TRBJ2-1	.	.	CASSLNQQTNNEQFF	TGTGCCAGTAGTCTCAACCAGCAGACGAACAATGAGCAGTTCTTC
TRBV5-1	TRBJ1-5	.	once	CASSLGWDPDQPQHF	TGCGCCAGCAGCTTGGGGTGGGACCCTGATCAGCCCCAGCATTTT
TRBV20-1	TRBJ2-5	.	once	CSASWTAGRNQETQYF	TGCAGTGCTAGTTGGACGGCGGGCAGGAACCAAGAGACCCAGTACTTC
TRBV6-1	TRBJ2-1	.	.	CASSEGGPANEQFF	TGTGCCAGCAGTGAAGGCGGACCTGCCAATGAGCAGTTCTTC
TRBV3-1/TRBV3-2	TRBJ2-7	.	few	CASSQVDALDF	TGTGCCAGCAGCCAAGTTGATGCCTTGGATTTC
TRBV11-3	TRBJ2-1	.	.	CASSLDGEQFF	TGTGCCAGCAGCTTAGATGGGGAGCAGTTCTTC